What follows describes a single T cell receptor (beta chain). These data are taken from a study of blood T cell repertoires in COVID-19. Study details: The origin of the acute and convalescent COVID-19 samples was the United States, Italy and Spain. PBMCs, B-cell-depleted T cells, or T cells were the source of the cDNA or gDNA that made up the material.

With 3 bases clipped from V and 3 bases from J, the junction kept 7 bases outside the gene matches. Germline V lookup: CDR1 SGDLS, CDR2 YYNGEE. The CDR3 runs to 15 residues. Original processing notes: Amplifying reference gene primers gave estimates of nucleated cell counts. Sequenced by immunoSEQ multiplex PCR; TCRdb stores in-frame clones only, minus some. V, J and clone size are taken as reported in that table, and D and trimming were inferred from the DNA itself. This sample has roughly 74,000 clones; roughly 81% occur once, and the top ten carry over 35%. The rearrangement uses TRBV9 and TRBJ2-3, with 7 bases matching TRBD2. This sequence was found in an older man with acute or convalescent COVID-19. The sequenced material came from peripheral blood. CDR3 nucleotides: TGTGCCAGCAGCGCCCGGGGGGAACTAACAGATACGCAGTATTTT. Protein: CASSARGELTDTQYF.